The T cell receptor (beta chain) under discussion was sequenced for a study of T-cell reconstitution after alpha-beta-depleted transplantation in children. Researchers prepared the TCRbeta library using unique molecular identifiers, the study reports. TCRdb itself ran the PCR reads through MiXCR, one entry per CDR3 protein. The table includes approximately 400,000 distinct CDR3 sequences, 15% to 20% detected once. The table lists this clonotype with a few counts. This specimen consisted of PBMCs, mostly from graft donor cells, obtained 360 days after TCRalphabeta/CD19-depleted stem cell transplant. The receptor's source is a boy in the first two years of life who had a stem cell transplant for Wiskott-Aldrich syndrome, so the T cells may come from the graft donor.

The CDR3 coding sequence is TGCGCCAGCAGCACGGGACAGCAAGAGACCCAGTACTTC. It specifies CASSTGQQETQYF. The gene calls are TRBV5-1 and TRBJ2-5, with 7 nucleotides matching TRBD1. J lost 2 bases, V lost 4 bases, and 2 bases had no gene match. Germline V gene lookup returns CDR1 SGHRS and CDR2 YFSETQ. This CDR3 contains 13 residues.